This TCR beta chain comes out of a study of blood T cell repertoires in COVID-19. CDR1 is MNHEY and CDR2 is SMNVEV in the germline V gene (reference sequence). The CDR3 runs 14 residues. Trimming left V 3 bases short and J 0 bases short, with 7 bases between. Authors' methods: Nucleated cell counts were estimated from reference gene primer amplification. TCRdb keeps only in-frame clones here, not all; method: immunoSEQ multiplex PCR. V and J calls plus clone size are reproduced from that table; the DNA served to infer D and trimming. The profile shows 220,000 or so clones, around 87% of them singletons.

Material for sequencing was PBMCs or T cells enriched from blood (not recorded which). The chain couples TRBV27 to TRBJ2-3, with D tentatively TRBD2 (5 bases). The source is a woman under 30 in a cohort exposed to, infected with or recovered from COVID-19 (not recorded which). The CDR3 region is CASSFGGSTDTQYF. The CDR3 region has the DNA TGTGCCAGCAGTTTTGGAGGAAGCACAGATACGCAGTATTTT.